The present T cell receptor beta chain was sequenced within a study of CD8 T cells in ankylosing spondylitis. General study points: The study identified a TCR beta motif of fewer than 10 highly homologous variants that appeared characteristic of ankylosing spondylitis blood. As reported, disease-linked clones showed significant enrichment in matched ankylosing spondylitis synovial fluid. Before this, some motif variants had been reported in reactive arthritis synovial fluid and blood.

The length of the CDR3 is 14 residues. The germline V and J ends were trimmed by 2 bases and 7 bases, with 11 bases remaining between them. Germline V gives CDR1 ENHRY, CDR2 SYGVKD. Library preparation for TCR beta used quantitative 5'-RACE with molecular barcodes. MiXCR, applied by TCRdb to the 5' RACE reads, yields one record per CDR3 protein. Of fewer than 200,000 distinct CDR3 sequences in the sample, about 20% are singletons; the top ten hold roughly 4.5%. This clonotype showed up many times. As yet, its antigen is unknown. The TCR comes from a male donor aged 10-30 years with ankylosing spondylitis or in good health (not recorded which). The chain links TRBV10-3 to TRBJ2-2; no clear D. The sequenced sample consisted of blood, either unsorted or a sorted T cell fraction (not recorded which). The chain's CDR3 is CAISEPISVGELFF. The CDR3 nucleotides read TGTGCCATCAGTGAGCCAATAAGCGTCGGGGAGCTGTTTTTT.